Below, one TCR beta chain is given with its context. Antigen unknown. The identical CDR3 is also encoded by other nucleotide sequences in the sample. This sample was included in a study of cytomegalovirus exposure and HLA in healthy donors. Study results and limitations: Presence/absence analyses rested on an assumption that sequencing depth was roughly uniform across donors.

PCR was performed using 60 Vbeta and 13 Jbeta primers. This table comes from immunoSEQ multiplex PCR, and its TCRdb copy is limited to in-frame clones, with some not included. The data contain roughly 180,000 clones, around 80% of them singletons. The CDR3 runs to 15 residues. Germline V gene sequence: CDR1 SGDLS, CDR2 YYNGEE. Trimming took 2 bases from V and 0 from J, leaving 9 bases between them. Specimen: PBMCs. The TCR was taken from a man younger than 35 in good health and CMV-seronegative. This chain connects TRBV9 to TRBJ2-1, with D perhaps matching TRBD2 (5 bases). The CDR3 loop reads CASSVSGSSYNEQFF. The CDR3 region has the DNA TGTGCCAGCAGCGTGAGCGGTAGCTCCTACAATGAGCAGTTCTTC.